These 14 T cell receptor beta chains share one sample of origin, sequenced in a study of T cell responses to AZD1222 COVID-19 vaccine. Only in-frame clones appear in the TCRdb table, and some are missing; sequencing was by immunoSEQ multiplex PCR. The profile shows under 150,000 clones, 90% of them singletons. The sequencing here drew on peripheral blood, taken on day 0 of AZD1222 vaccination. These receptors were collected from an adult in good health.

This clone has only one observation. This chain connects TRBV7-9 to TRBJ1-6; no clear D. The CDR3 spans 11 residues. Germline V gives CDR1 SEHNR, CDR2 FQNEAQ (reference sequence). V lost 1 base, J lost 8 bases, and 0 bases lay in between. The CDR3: CASSLDSPLHF. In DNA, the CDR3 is TGTGCCAGCAGCTTAGATTCACCCCTCCACTTT.

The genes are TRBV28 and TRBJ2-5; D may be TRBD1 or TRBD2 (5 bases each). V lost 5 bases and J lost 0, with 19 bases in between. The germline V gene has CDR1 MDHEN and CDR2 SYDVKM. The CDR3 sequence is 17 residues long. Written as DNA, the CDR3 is TGTGCCAGCAGTAATACGCCCCGGGACGGAGACCAAGAGACCCAGTACTTC. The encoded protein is CASSNTPRDGDQETQYF.

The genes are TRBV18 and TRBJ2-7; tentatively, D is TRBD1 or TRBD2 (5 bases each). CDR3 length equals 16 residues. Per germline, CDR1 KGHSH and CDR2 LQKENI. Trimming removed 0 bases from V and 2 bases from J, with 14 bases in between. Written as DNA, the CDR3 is TGTGCCAGCTCACCACCCGGGACCGTAAAGGCCTACGAGCAGTACTTC. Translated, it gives CASSPPGTVKAYEQYF.

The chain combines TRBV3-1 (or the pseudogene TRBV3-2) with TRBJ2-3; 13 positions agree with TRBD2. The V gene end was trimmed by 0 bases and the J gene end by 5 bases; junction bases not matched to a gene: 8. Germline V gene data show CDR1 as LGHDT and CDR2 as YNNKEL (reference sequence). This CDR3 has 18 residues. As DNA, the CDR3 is TGTGCCAGCAGCCAAGATATTGGACTAGCGGGAGATCTAGATACGCAGTATTTT. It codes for CASSQDIGLAGDLDTQYF.

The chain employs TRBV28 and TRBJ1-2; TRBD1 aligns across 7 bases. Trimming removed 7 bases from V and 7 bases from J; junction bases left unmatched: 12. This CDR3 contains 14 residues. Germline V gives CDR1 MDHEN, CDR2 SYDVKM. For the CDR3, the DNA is TGTGCCAGCACTGAAGGAGGGGGCGGCTTTGGCTACACCTTC. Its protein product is CASTEGGGGFGYTF.

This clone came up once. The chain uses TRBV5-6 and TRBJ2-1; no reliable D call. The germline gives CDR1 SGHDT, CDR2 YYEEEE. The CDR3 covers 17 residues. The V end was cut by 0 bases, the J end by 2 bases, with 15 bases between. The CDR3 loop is CASSLGPATVPYNEQFF. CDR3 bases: TGTGCCAGCAGCTTGGGGCCAGCCACAGTTCCCTACAATGAGCAGTTCTTC.

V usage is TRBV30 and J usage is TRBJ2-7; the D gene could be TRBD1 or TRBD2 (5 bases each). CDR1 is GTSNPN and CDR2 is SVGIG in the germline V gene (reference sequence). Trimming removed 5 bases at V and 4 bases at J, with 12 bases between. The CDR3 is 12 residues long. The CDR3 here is CAWGGQGYEQYF. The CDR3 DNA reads TGTGCCTGGGGAGGTCAGGGTTACGAGCAGTACTTC.

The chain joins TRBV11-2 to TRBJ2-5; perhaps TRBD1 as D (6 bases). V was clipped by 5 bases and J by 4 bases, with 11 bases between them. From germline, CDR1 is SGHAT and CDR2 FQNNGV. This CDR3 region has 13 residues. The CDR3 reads CASSKGHGETQYF. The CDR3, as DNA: TGTGCCAGCAGCAAGGGACACGGAGAGACCCAGTACTTC.

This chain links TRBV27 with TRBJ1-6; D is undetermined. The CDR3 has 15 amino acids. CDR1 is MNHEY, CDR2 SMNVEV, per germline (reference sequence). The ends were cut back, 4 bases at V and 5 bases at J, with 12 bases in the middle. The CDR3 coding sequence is TGTGCCAGCAGTTCCCGGGTCAGTCATAATTCACCCCTCCACTTT. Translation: CASSSRVSHNSPLHF.

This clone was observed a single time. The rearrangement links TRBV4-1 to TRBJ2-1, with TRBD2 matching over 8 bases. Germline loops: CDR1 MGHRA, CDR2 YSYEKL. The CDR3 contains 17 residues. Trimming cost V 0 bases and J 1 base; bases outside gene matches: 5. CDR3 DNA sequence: TGCGCCAGCAGCCAAGAGGTGGGACTAGAATCCTACAATGAGCAGTTCTTC. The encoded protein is CASSQEVGLESYNEQFF.

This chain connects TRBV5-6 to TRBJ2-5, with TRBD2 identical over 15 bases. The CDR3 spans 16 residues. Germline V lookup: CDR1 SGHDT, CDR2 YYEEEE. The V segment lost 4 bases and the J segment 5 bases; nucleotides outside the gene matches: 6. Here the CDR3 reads CASSPGLAGGTETQYF. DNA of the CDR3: TGTGCCAGCAGCCCCGGACTAGCGGGAGGGACGGAGACCCAGTACTTC. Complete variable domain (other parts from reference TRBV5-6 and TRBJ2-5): DAGVTQSPTHLIKTRGQQVTLRCSPKSGHDTVSWYQQALGQGPQFIFQYYEEEERQRGNFPDRFSGHQFPNYSSELNVNALLLGDSALYLCASSPGLAGGTETQYFGPGTRLLVL.

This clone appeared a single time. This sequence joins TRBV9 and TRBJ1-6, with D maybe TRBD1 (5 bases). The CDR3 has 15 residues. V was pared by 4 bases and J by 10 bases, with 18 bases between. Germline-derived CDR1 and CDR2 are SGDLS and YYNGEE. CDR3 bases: TGTGCCAGCAGCCCCAATGGGGCGGAACAATCACCCCTCCACTTT. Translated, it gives CASSPNGAEQSPLHF.

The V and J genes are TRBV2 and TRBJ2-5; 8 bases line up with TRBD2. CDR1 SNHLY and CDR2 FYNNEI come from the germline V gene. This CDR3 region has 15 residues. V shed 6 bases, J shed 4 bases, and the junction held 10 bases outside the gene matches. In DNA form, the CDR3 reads TGTGCCAGCAGACGGGTAGCGGGGACGGGAGAGACCCAGTACTTC. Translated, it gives CASRRVAGTGETQYF.

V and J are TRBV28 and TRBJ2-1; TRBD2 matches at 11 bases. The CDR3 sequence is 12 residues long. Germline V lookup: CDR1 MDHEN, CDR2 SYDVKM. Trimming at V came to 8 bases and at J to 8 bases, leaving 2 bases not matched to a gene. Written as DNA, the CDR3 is TGTGCCAGCCGACTAGCGGGATATGAGCAGTTCTTC. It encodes CASRLAGYEQFF.